These 13 T cell receptor beta chains share one sample of origin, sequenced in a study of beta chain features in type 1 diabetes. Study-level findings and limits: TCRB CDR3s were moderately but significantly shorter in Type 1 diabetes patients in all four CD4+ subsets.

Antigens for these TCRs are unknown. Every isolated RNA sample was fully reverse transcribed, so sequencing captured expressed TCRB transcripts. Data came from immunoSEQ multiplex PCR; TCRdb stores just in-frame clones and leaves some out. This sample has around 280,000 clones; approximately 16% occur once, and the top ten carry roughly 0.015%. Material for sequencing was naive CD4+ T cells from blood. These receptors were taken from a man aged 18 to 29 with type 1 diabetes.

This clone was seen more than once but under ten times. The CDR3 DNA is TGCGCCAGCAGCTCCCCTGGACTAGCGGGAAATCTGGGCGAGCAGTACTTC. This sequence encodes CASSSPGLAGNLGEQYF. This chain joins TRBV5-1 and TRBJ2-7, with 12 bases lining up with TRBD2. This CDR3 contains 17 residues. V dropped 3 bases and J dropped 6; count of bases not matched to a gene: 13. Germline V gene lookup returns CDR1 SGHRS and CDR2 YFSETQ.

The rearrangement links TRBV30 to TRBJ2-1; D is perhaps TRBD1 (6 bases). Trimming left V 5 bases short and J 7 bases short, with 9 bases between. The CDR3 runs to 11 residues. Per the germline V gene, CDR1 is GTSNPN and CDR2 is SVGIG (reference sequence). The CDR3 DNA sequence: TGTGCCTGGGGGGGCGGGAATGAGCAGTTCTTC. Protein: CAWGGGNEQFF.

This clone turned up a few times. This chain uses TRBV5-1 with TRBJ1-1; 7 nucleotides align to TRBD1. This CDR3 comprises 13 residues. With 2 bases clipped from V and 7 bases from J, the junction kept 5 bases outside the gene matches. Per the germline V gene, CDR1 is SGHRS and CDR2 is YFSETQ. CDR3 amino acids: CASSFYGTDEAFF. CDR3 bases: TGCGCCAGCAGCTTCTACGGGACAGATGAAGCTTTCTTT.

This clone was seen a handful of times. The chain is built from TRBV2 and TRBJ2-7; D might be TRBD1 (6 bases). This CDR3 region has 17 residues. Germline V gene sequence: CDR1 SNHLY, CDR2 FYNNEI. Trimming took 6 bases from V and 1 from J, leaving 22 bases between them. The CDR3 sequence is CASRPPLGTSNSYEQYF. The DNA of the CDR3 is TGTGCCAGCAGACCACCACTGGGGACAAGTAATTCCTACGAGCAGTACTTC.

This clone was counted between two and nine times. V is TRBV2 and J is TRBJ1-1; D unresolved. Germline assignment: CDR1 SNHLY and CDR2 FYNNEI. The germline V and J ends were trimmed by 0 bases and 10 bases, with 9 bases remaining between them. There are 12 residues in the CDR3. CDR3 sequence reads: CASSEAAIGAFF. For the CDR3, the DNA is TGTGCCAGCAGTGAAGCGGCAATTGGAGCTTTCTTT.

J is TRBJ2-5 and V is TRBV11-2; 9 nucleotides align to TRBD2. V dropped 3 bases and J dropped 0; count of bases not matched to a gene: 5. CDR3 length: 16 residues. The germline V gene encodes CDR1 SGHAT and CDR2 FQNNGV. The CDR3, as DNA: TGTGCCAGCAGCTTCCTAGCGGGGCCGTACCAAGAGACCCAGTACTTC. It specifies CASSFLAGPYQETQYF.

The J gene is TRBJ2-7, the V gene TRBV10-3, with 8 bases identical to TRBD1. The CDR3 covers 14 residues. The V segment lost 10 bases and the J segment 3 bases; nucleotides outside the gene matches: 11. Germline-derived CDR1 and CDR2 are ENHRY and SYGVKD. The CDR3 here is CATGQADRVYEQYF. The CDR3 DNA is TGTGCCACGGGGCAGGCGGACAGGGTCTACGAGCAGTACTTC.

This clone showed up just a few times. The CDR3 protein is CASGSPGQPQHF. CDR3 nucleotides: TGTGCTAGTGGTTCCCCCGGGCAGCCCCAGCATTTT. V and J are TRBV12-5 and TRBJ1-5; D not certain. CDR3 length: 12 residues. V was clipped by 4 bases and J by 7 bases, with 8 bases between them. Germline CDR1 and CDR2: LGHNT and FRNRAP. Full variable domain (outside the CDR3, taken from reference TRBV12-5 and TRBJ1-5): DARVTQTPRHKVTEMGQEVTMRCQPILGHNTVFWYRQTMMQGLELLAYFRNRAPLDDSGMPKDRFSAEMPDATLATLKIQPSEPRDSAVYFCASGSPGQPQHFGDGTRLSIL.

The chain is built from TRBV7-2 and TRBJ1-1; D may be TRBD1 (6 bases). CDR1 and CDR2 (germline): SGHTA, FQGNSA. The V end lost 2 bases, the J end lost 2 bases, and 12 bases lay between the germline ends. This CDR3 comprises 15 residues. The CDR3 nucleotides read TGTGCCAGCAGCTTAACGCCCAGGGGCAACACTGAAGCTTTCTTT. Translation: CASSLTPRGNTEAFF.

This chain joins TRBV29-1 and TRBJ2-3; D perhaps matches TRBD2 (5 bases). Germline assignment: CDR1 SQVTM and CDR2 ANQGSEA. With 7 bases removed from V and 0 bases from J, the gap between germline ends came to 17 bases. The CDR3 loop spans 15 amino acids. This CDR3 is CSAARLAESTDTQYF. The CDR3 DNA is TGCAGCGCCGCGAGGCTAGCAGAAAGCACAGATACGCAGTATTTT.

The chain links TRBV27 to TRBJ1-2; TRBD1 aligns across 7 bases. The CDR3 consists of 13 residues. Germline values: CDR1 MNHEY, CDR2 SMNVEV (reference sequence). V gave up 8 bases and J gave up 4 bases; unmatched junction bases: 7. The CDR3 DNA sequence: TGTGCCAGCGGACGGGACAGCTCCTATGGCTACACCTTC. Translated, it gives CASGRDSSYGYTF.

This clone was observed a few times. The rearrangement joins TRBV28 to TRBJ2-1; D not resolved. CDR1 is MDHEN and CDR2 is SYDVKM in the germline V gene. The CDR3 contains 15 residues. Trimming shortened V by 2 bases and J by 3 bases, and 11 bases separated the two germline ends. The CDR3 loop is CASSLPRLFYNEQFF. DNA for the CDR3: TGTGCCAGCAGTTTACCGCGTTTATTCTACAATGAGCAGTTCTTC.

CDR3 nucleotide sequence: TGCAGCGTTGAATACTCCGGGACAGGGGTGAGCTATGGCTACACCTTC. It codes for CSVEYSGTGVSYGYTF. The chain has TRBV29-1 and TRBJ1-2; 10 nucleotides match TRBD1. The CDR3 consists of 16 residues. CDR1 is SQVTM and CDR2 is ANQGSEA in the germline V gene. V gave up 2 bases and J gave up 4 bases; unmatched junction bases: 10.